Below, one T cell receptor beta chain is given with its context. It has no known antigen specificity. No much larger clonotype is one base removed from it; base qualities were not supplied. TCRbeta CDR3 regions were amplified from genomic DNA by means of the immunoSEQ Assay, a bias-controlled multiplex PCR. For the original study's pipeline: Nucleated cell counts per sample were estimated from amplification of reference gene primers within the assay. To quantify the absolute abundance of each unique TCRbeta CDR3 rearrangement, sequence reads were collapsed and filtered. For each sample, productive Simpson clonality was calculated as the square root of Simpson's diversity index across productive rearrangements. This immuneACCESS table, as held by TCRdb, lists in-frame sequences with V and J called but not all clones. Of the missing ones, under half trace to an unresolved V gene in checked studies; the others have no known cause. V, J and clone size are those of that table, while D and trimming were read from the DNA. This sample lists around 72,000 clones; 80% to 95% were detected once. The ten biggest clones cover 10% to 15% of the sample.

Collaborating institutions collected whole blood in K2EDTA tubes following their own protocols. For TCRbeta analysis, collaborators shipped samples as frozen whole blood, isolated PBMCs, or DNA extracted from either of those sample types. This entry comes from a study of blood T cell repertoires in COVID-19 (TCRdb year 2020). Turning to the overall study: Samples covering the acute and convalescent phases of COVID-19 were provided by collaborators in the United States, Italy and Spain. The prospective study material was composed of cDNA or gDNA derived from T cells, B-cell-depleted T cells, or PBMCs. The dataset comprised deeply sampled blood TCRbeta repertoires from subjects exposed to, actively infected with, or recovered from COVID-19. The repertoires were made available in a free public database intended to serve as a resource for research on the immune response to SARS-CoV-2. Samples came from the ongoing ImmuneRACE study (first 160 participants) plus 1,254 subjects from 6 global collaborators. Sample metadata almost always included a de-identified subject ID, COVID-19 status, age in years and sex. Where HLA class I and class II types were available, the types were taken from metadata supplied by the sample provider, not from assay-based typing. On the study overall, not on this receptor specifically: The amount of clinical and demographic metadata varied by source and participant and was provided uncurated.

According to the germline V gene, CDR1 reads SGHVS and CDR2 reads FNYEAQ. Cut back by 0 bases and 2 bases, the V and J ends lie 8 bases apart. The CDR3 measures 15 amino acids from cysteine to phenylalanine. Of the read, only the CDR3 DNA is kept; its 45 bases are in frame from base 1. The source is a human donor with active COVID-19. The donor label of this sample is uncertain. The sequence links TRBV7-6 to TRBJ2-1, with no reliable assignment of the D segment. The sample consisted of peripheral blood. The CDR3 amino acid sequence is: CASSLASFAYNEQFF. The DNA sequence is as follows: TGTGCCAGCAGCTTAGCGTCCTTCGCCTACAATGAGCAGTTCTTC. The variable domain in full, with residues beyond the CDR3 obtained from the reference TRBV7-6 and TRBJ2-1 genes, is GAGVSQSPRYKVTKRGQDVALRCDPISGHVSLYWYRQALGQGPEFLTYFNYEAQQDKSGLPNDRFSAERPEGSISTLTIQRTEQRDSAMYRCASSLASFAYNEQFFGPGTRLTVL.